This T cell receptor beta chain originates from a study of CD8 T cells in Susac syndrome. Study-wide points: None of the CD4+ T cell repertoires in Susac syndrome showed clonal expansion.

Remarks on this clonotype: Its antigen is as yet unknown.

Germline CDR1 GTSNPN, CDR2 SVGIG (reference sequence). The V gene lost 3 bases and the J gene lost 4 bases, with 11 bases spanning the gap. CDR3 length: 13 residues. An amount of RNA that ranged from roughly 0.45 to 1 ug was reverse transcribed with random hexamers. An immunoSEQ multiplex PCR amplified TCR beta CDR3 over 54 Vbeta and 13 Jbeta. TCRdb passed the immunoSEQ multiplex PCR reads through MiXCR, listing each CDR3 protein once. Counted here are some 200,000 distinct CDR3 sequences, roughly 95% occurring once; the ten biggest clones make up approximately 0.089%. CD8+ and CD4+ T cells were negatively isolated; TEMRA cells were FACS-enriched.

The source is a human donor with Susac syndrome. Source material: CD4+ T cells from PBMCs. V usage is TRBV30 and J usage is TRBJ2-3; D is undetermined. The CDR3 region is CAWRTPFSDTQYF. CDR3 DNA sequence: TGTGCCTGGAGGACCCCGTTCTCAGATACGCAGTATTTT.